This T cell receptor beta chain was identified during a study of technical replicates of blood from several donors. TCRdb keeps only in-frame clones here, not all; method: immunoSEQ multiplex PCR. The table has 55,000 to 75,000 clones, about 95% seen once; the top ten hold 2.5% to 3.5%. The V gene's germline CDR1 is SGHAT and CDR2 FQDESV (reference sequence). This CDR3 spans 14 amino acids. The V gene lost 7 bases and the J gene lost 4 bases, with 11 bases spanning the gap. The chain carries TRBV11-1 and TRBJ1-6, with D perhaps matching TRBD1 (5 bases). The sequence was collected from a human donor in good health. Some clones in this sample may be carry-over from other donors' samples. The sample taken for sequencing was PBMCs. CDR3 in amino acids: CASKDGTYNSPLHF. CDR3 DNA: TGTGCCAGCAAGGACGGGACTTATAATTCACCCCTCCACTTT. Full variable domain (remainder filled in from reference TRBV11-1 and TRBJ1-6): EAEVAQSPRYKITEKSQAVAFWCDPISGHATLYWYRQILGQGPELLVQFQDESVVDDSQLPKDRFSAERLKGVDSTLKIQPAELGDSAMYLCASKDGTYNSPLHFGNGTRLTVT.